This TCR beta chain was recovered during a study of technical replicates of blood from a few donors (dated by TCRdb to between 2016 and 2019). For this clone: There is no known antigen for this receptor. It has no much larger one-base neighbor in the sample; base qualities were not kept.

Library creation used the immunoSEQ multiplex PCR assay. Imported from immuneACCESS, the table was reduced by TCRdb to in-frame sequences with V and J called. These copies leave out some clones; in studies compared against another copy, an unresolved V gene accounts for under half, and the cause of the remainder is not known. Present in this sample are 80,000 or so clones, about 96% of which were seen just once. The ten top clones hold around 0.2% of the sample. The TCR originated in a human donor in good health. The sequencing sample was made of T cells isolated from PBMCs.

The CDR3 region: CATSEGYTEAFF. The DNA is TGTGCCACCTCGGAGGGTTACACTGAAGCTTTCTTT. The rearrangement combines TRBV28 with TRBJ1-1; the D gene is unclear. V is reduced by 10 bases and J by 3 bases, leaving a spacing of 12 bases between them. The CDR3 runs 12 residues from the cysteine to the phenylalanine. The entry retains the CDR3 DNA only, 36 bases that are in frame from base 1. CDR1 is given as MDHEN and CDR2 as SYDVKM, both from the germline V gene.